A selection of T cell receptor beta chains follows, all from one sample in a study of T-cell memory formation after mild COVID-19. A single record per CDR3 protein comes from TCRdb applying MiXCR to the 5' RACE reads. The sample includes 250,000 to 400,000 distinct CDR3 sequences, roughly an eighth of them seen just once. The source material was PBMCs or a T cell subset sorted from them (not recorded which). These receptors were taken from a man aged 18 to 29 who had mild COVID-19 (a few samples of this study predate the infection). Cell type and time point are not known. Each CDR3 is given with its conserved first and last residue. D genes are given only for firm matches. Clone size is given for some rows only: seen once, a few or many times, or a class if the clone is expanded.

-	TRBV5-1	TRBJ2-7	-	CASSLEGPTVSYEQYF	TGCGCCAGCAGCTTGGAGGGACCGACCGTGTCCTACGAGCAGTACTTC
-	TRBV18	TRBJ1-3	-	CASSPQGTSSGNTIYF	TGTGCCAGCTCACCCCAAGGGACATCCTCTGGAAACACCATATATTTT
-	TRBV9	TRBJ1-3	-	CASSAASAGNTIYF	TGTGCCAGCAGCGCCGCCTCGGCTGGAAACACCATATATTTT
-	TRBV6-5	TRBJ1-6	-	CASSYSGGSNSPLHF	TGTGCCAGCAGTTACTCGGGGGGTTCGAATTCACCCCTCCACTTT
TRBD1	TRBV24-1	TRBJ2-5	-	CATSESGTGGMETQYF	TGTGCCACCAGTGAATCCGGGACAGGGGGCATGGAGACCCAGTACTTC
-	TRBV29-1	TRBJ1-3	few	CSVEEGQVAGNTIYF	TGCAGCGTTGAAGAGGGCCAGGTCGCTGGAAACACCATATATTTT
TRBD1	TRBV6-6	TRBJ1-3	few	CASRGGTGSFSGNTIYF	TGTGCCAGCAGGGGCGGGACAGGGAGCTTCTCTGGAAACACCATATATTTT
TRBD2	TRBV7-2	TRBJ2-5	many	CASSLSPHLAGRGETQYF	TGTGCCAGCAGCTTGAGTCCTCACTTAGCGGGCCGAGGGGAGACCCAGTACTTC
TRBD2	TRBV20-1	TRBJ2-1	-	CSARDRGTSGYNEQFF	TGCAGTGCTAGAGATCGAGGGACTAGTGGTTACAATGAGCAGTTCTTC
-	TRBV4-3	TRBJ2-2	-	CASSQAGPGEMFF	TGCGCCAGCAGCCAAGCGGGGCCCGGGGAGATGTTTTTT
-	TRBV10-3	TRBJ2-7	few	CAISAHTASYEQYF	TGTGCCATCAGTGCCCACACGGCCTCCTACGAGCAGTACTTC
-	TRBV6-4	TRBJ2-1	-	CASSPMGSDNEQFF	TGTGCCAGCAGCCCTATGGGTAGTGACAATGAGCAGTTCTTC
-	TRBV5-1	TRBJ1-1	-	CASSLEADSEAFF	TGCGCCAGCAGCTTGGAGGCGGATAGTGAAGCTTTCTTT
TRBD1	TRBV12-3/TRBV12-4	TRBJ1-5	-	CASSRTGGNNQPQHF	TGTGCCAGCAGTCGGACAGGGGGCAACAATCAGCCCCAGCATTTT
-	TRBV10-2	TRBJ2-7	few	CASSYRVQGGTYEQYF	TGCGCCAGCAGTTACAGGGTTCAGGGAGGGACCTACGAGCAGTACTTC
TRBD1	TRBV7-9	TRBJ1-6	-	CASSSPSPGQGNIKGSPLHF	TGTGCCAGCAGCTCGCCCAGCCCGGGACAGGGGAATATTAAAGGTTCACCCCTCCACTTT
TRBD1	TRBV12-5	TRBJ2-5	few	CASGPPGTGTTKETQYF	TGTGCTAGTGGTCCGCCCGGGACAGGGACAACGAAAGAGACCCAGTACTTC
TRBD1	TRBV9	TRBJ2-6	-	CASSVAGGSYGANVLTF	TGTGCCAGCAGCGTTGCAGGGGGATCGTATGGGGCCAACGTCCTGACTTTC
-	TRBV20-1	TRBJ2-7	-	CSASPTGYEQYF	TGCAGTGCTAGCCCCACAGGCTACGAGCAGTACTTC
-	TRBV20-1	TRBJ2-1	-	CSAYEGEQFF	TGCAGTGCTTACGAGGGTGAGCAGTTCTTC
-	TRBV7-2	TRBJ2-5	few	CASSFPWSGTQYF	TGTGCCAGCAGCTTCCCCTGGTCGGGGACCCAGTACTTC
-	TRBV12-3/TRBV12-4	TRBJ1-6	many	CASSLGGNSPLHF	TGTGCCAGCAGTTTGGGGGGAAATTCACCCCTCCACTTT
-	TRBV7-2	TRBJ2-5	few	CASSVPWSRGQGETQYF	TGTGCCAGCAGCGTCCCGTGGTCCCGGGGGCAGGGGGAGACCCAGTACTTC
-	TRBV12-3/TRBV12-4	TRBJ1-5	few	CASSGDMVGPQHF	TGTGCCAGCAGCGGGGACATGGTGGGGCCCCAGCATTTT
TRBD1	TRBV12-5	TRBJ2-1	few	CASAKTGQATYNEQFF	TGTGCTAGTGCCAAGACGGGACAGGCAACCTACAATGAGCAGTTCTTC
-	TRBV11-2	TRBJ1-2	few	CASSLESRTAYGYTF	TGTGCCAGCAGCTTAGAATCGAGGACAGCCTATGGCTACACCTTC
-	TRBV2	TRBJ1-6	few	CASIISQESSYNSPLHF	TGTGCCAGCATTATATCCCAGGAATCCTCCTATAATTCACCCCTCCACTTT
-	TRBV4-1	TRBJ1-6	-	CASSQGNSYNSPLHF	TGCGCCAGCAGCCAGGGCAACTCCTATAATTCACCCCTCCACTTT
-	TRBV20-1	TRBJ2-5	-	CSARDGSRGRVLGETQYF	TGCAGTGCTAGAGATGGTAGTCGCGGCAGGGTGTTGGGAGAGACCCAGTACTTC
-	TRBV10-3	TRBJ1-2	-	CAIMGGGANYGYTF	TGTGCCATCATGGGTGGAGGCGCCAACTATGGCTACACCTTC
-	TRBV4-2	TRBJ2-2	many	CASSQEGGYTGELFF	TGTGCCAGCAGCCAAGAAGGGGGTTACACCGGGGAGCTGTTTTTT
TRBD1	TRBV2	TRBJ2-3	few	CASRRALRARGHTDTQYF	TGTGCCAGCAGGAGGGCTTTGAGGGCCAGGGGGCACACAGATACGCAGTATTTT
-	TRBV5-1	TRBJ1-1	once	CASSLETEAFF	TGCGCCAGCAGCTTGGAGACTGAAGCTTTCTTT
TRBD1	TRBV12-5	TRBJ2-2	few	CASGLLLGTANTGELFF	TGTGCTAGTGGTTTGCTGCTAGGGACAGCGAACACCGGGGAGCTGTTTTTT
-	TRBV5-1	TRBJ2-1	few	CASSLDTSYMGNEQFF	TGCGCCAGCAGCTTGGACACTAGCTACATGGGCAATGAGCAGTTCTTC
-	TRBV4-2	TRBJ2-3	many	CASSSLGQGADTQYF	TGTGCCAGCAGCTCCCTTGGGCAGGGCGCAGATACGCAGTATTTT
TRBD2	TRBV24-1	TRBJ2-1	few	CATMAGGLDNEQFF	TGTGCCACCATGGCGGGGGGGCTCGACAATGAGCAGTTCTTC
-	TRBV6-2/TRBV6-3	TRBJ1-5	few	CASSYEGQGGQPQHF	TGTGCCAGCAGTTACGAAGGGCAGGGCGGGCAGCCCCAGCATTTT
-	TRBV25-1	TRBJ1-1	-	CASSSWAVPGSTEAFF	TGTGCCAGCAGCTCTTGGGCAGTCCCCGGGAGCACTGAAGCTTTCTTT
-	TRBV28	TRBJ2-3	-	CASSLEETGTDTQYF	TGTGCCAGCAGTTTGGAGGAGACAGGCACAGATACGCAGTATTTT
TRBD2	TRBV5-5	TRBJ2-3	-	CASSWTSSPKDTQYF	TGTGCCAGCAGCTGGACTAGCTCGCCTAAAGATACGCAGTATTTT
-	TRBV11-2	TRBJ1-1	-	CASSLRVLAEAFF	TGTGCCAGCAGCTTGAGGGTTTTAGCTGAAGCTTTCTTT
-	TRBV6-5	TRBJ1-2	few	CASSYSWGPGRYRYGYTF	TGTGCCAGCAGTTACTCGTGGGGACCAGGCCGATACCGCTATGGCTACACCTTC
-	TRBV3-1	TRBJ2-3	few	CASSQDVATDTQYF	TGTGCCAGCAGCCAAGATGTGGCGACAGATACGCAGTATTTT
-	TRBV10-3	TRBJ1-1	-	CSTNGVNTEAFF	TGTTCAACCAACGGGGTGAACACTGAAGCTTTCTTT
-	TRBV4-2	TRBJ1-5	-	CASSPAGPLNQPQHF	TGTGCCAGCAGCCCTGCCGGGCCGCTCAATCAGCCCCAGCATTTT
-	TRBV9	TRBJ2-5	few	CASSLEGGAPKTQYF	TGTGCCAGCAGCTTGGAGGGGGGGGCTCCCAAGACCCAGTACTTC
-	TRBV18	TRBJ1-3	-	CASSPGAGSGNTIYF	TGTGCCAGCTCCCCTGGGGCAGGCTCTGGAAACACCATATATTTT
-	TRBV7-9	TRBJ2-1	few	CASSLIAQRGEQFF	TGTGCCAGCAGCTTAATTGCCCAGCGCGGGGAGCAGTTCTTC
TRBD1	TRBV29-1	TRBJ1-2	few	CSVDLSTKGTGPKDYGYTF	TGCAGCGTTGATCTCTCGACCAAGGGGACAGGGCCAAAGGACTATGGCTACACCTTC
TRBD1	TRBV30	TRBJ2-6	-	CAWTGTVISARPGANVLTF	TGTGCCTGGACCGGGACAGTGATTTCGGCTCGTCCAGGGGCCAACGTCCTGACTTTC
-	TRBV20-1	TRBJ2-3	-	CSARDVRSWDTQYF	TGCAGTGCTAGAGATGTCCGCTCCTGGGATACGCAGTATTTT